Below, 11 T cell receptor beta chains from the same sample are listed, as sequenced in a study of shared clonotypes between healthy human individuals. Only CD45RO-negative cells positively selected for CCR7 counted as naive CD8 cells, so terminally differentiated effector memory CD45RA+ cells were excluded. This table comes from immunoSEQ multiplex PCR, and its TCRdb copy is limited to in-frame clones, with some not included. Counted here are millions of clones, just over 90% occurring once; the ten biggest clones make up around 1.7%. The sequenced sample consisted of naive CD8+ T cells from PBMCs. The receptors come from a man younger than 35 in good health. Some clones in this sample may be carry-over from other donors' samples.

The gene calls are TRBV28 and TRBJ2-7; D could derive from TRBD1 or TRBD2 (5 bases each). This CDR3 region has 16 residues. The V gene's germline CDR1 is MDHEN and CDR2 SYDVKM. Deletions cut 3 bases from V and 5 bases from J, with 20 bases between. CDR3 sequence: CASSFMGDPITNEQYF. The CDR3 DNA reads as TGTGCCAGCAGTTTCATGGGGGATCCTATTACCAACGAGCAGTACTTC.

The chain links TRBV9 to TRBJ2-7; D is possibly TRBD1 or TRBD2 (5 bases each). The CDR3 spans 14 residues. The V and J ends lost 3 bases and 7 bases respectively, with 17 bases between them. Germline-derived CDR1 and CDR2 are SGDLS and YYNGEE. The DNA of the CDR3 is TGTGCCAGCAGCGCCGGGGACCTCCTTGGGGAGCAGTACTTC. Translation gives CASSAGDLLGEQYF.

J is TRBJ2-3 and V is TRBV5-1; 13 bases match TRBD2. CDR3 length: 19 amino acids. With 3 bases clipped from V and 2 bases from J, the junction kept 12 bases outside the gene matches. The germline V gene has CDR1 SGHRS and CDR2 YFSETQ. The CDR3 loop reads CASSWGTGTSGDPTDTQYF. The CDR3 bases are TGCGCCAGCAGCTGGGGGACCGGGACTAGCGGGGATCCCACAGATACGCAGTATTTT.

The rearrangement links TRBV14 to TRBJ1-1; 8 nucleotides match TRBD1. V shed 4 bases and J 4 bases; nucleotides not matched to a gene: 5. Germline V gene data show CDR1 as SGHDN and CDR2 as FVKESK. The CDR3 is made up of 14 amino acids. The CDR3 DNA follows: TGTGCCAGCAGCCTCACAGGGGGTGGCACTGAAGCTTTCTTT. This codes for CASSLTGGGTEAFF. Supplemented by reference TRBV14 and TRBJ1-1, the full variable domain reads EAGVTQFPSHSVIEKGQTVTLRCDPISGHDNLYWYRRVMGKEIKFLLHFVKESKQDESGMPNNRFLAERTGGTYSTLKVQPAELEDSGVYFCASSLTGGGTEAFFGQGTRLTVV.

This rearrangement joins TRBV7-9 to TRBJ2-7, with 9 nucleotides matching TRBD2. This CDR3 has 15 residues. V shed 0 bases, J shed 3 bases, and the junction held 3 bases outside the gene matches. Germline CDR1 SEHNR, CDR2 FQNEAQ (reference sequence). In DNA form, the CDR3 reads TGTGCCAGCAGCTTAGCGGCTAGCGGGGTCTACGAGCAGTACTTC. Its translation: CASSLAASGVYEQYF.

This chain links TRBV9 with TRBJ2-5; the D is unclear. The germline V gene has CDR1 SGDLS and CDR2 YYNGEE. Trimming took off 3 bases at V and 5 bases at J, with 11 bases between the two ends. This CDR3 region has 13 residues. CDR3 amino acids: CASSDHVGETQYF. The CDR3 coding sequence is TGTGCCAGCAGCGATCATGTAGGGGAGACCCAGTACTTC.

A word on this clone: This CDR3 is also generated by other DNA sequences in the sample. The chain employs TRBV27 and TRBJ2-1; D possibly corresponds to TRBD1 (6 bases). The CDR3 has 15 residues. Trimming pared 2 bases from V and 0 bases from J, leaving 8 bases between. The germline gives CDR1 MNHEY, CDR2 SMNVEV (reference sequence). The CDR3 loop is CASSLRGISYNEQFF. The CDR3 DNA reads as TGTGCCAGCAGTTTAAGGGGGATCTCCTACAATGAGCAGTTCTTC.

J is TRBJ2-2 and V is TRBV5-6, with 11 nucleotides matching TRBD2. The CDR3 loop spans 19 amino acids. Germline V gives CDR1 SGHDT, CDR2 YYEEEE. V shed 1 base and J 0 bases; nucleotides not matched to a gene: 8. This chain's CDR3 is CASSLSKRGLAANTGELFF. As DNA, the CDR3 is TGTGCCAGCAGCTTGTCTAAAAGGGGACTAGCGGCGAACACCGGGGAGCTGTTTTTT.

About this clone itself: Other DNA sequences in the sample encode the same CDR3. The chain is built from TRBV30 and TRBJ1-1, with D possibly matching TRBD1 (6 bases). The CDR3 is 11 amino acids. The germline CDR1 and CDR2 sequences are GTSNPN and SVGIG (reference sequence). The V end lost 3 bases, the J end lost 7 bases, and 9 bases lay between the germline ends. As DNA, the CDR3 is TGTGCCTGGAGCGGGGGCCTTGAAGCTTTCTTT. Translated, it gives CAWSGGLEAFF.

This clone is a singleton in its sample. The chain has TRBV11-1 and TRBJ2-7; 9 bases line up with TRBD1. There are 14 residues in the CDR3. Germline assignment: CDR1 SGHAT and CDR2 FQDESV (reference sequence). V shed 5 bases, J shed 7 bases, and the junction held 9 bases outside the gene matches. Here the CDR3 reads CASSLYRGPWEQYF. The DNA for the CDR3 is TGTGCCAGCAGCCTTTACAGGGGGCCTTGGGAGCAGTACTTC. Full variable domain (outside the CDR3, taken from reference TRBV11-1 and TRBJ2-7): EAEVAQSPRYKITEKSQAVAFWCDPISGHATLYWYRQILGQGPELLVQFQDESVVDDSQLPKDRFSAERLKGVDSTLKIQPAELGDSAMYLCASSLYRGPWEQYFGPGTRLTVT.

In nucleotides, the CDR3 is TGCAGCGTTGAGGGGGGGACTTCTGTAAACTTTAATGAGCAGTTCTTC. Its translation: CSVEGGTSVNFNEQFF. V usage is TRBV29-1 and J usage is TRBJ2-1, with 7 bases matching TRBD2. This CDR3 region has 16 residues. Trimming took 3 bases from V and 7 from J; bases not matched to a gene: 15. Germline assignment: CDR1 SQVTM and CDR2 ANQGSEA.